This T cell receptor (beta chain) derives from a study of T cells in Graves' hyperthyroidism and ophthalmopathy. TCR beta CDR3 region amplification was performed from RNA transcripts. The HTBI primer set served for first-round RT-PCR of the TCR CDR3. TCRdb independently ran MiXCR on the multiplex PCR reads; one entry per CDR3 protein. Here the sample spans approximately 600,000 distinct CDR3 sequences, around 21% being singletons. Study-level results: Researchers found most expanded thyroid clonotypes above 0.001 in blood as well. A model of 13 V-J pairs discriminated ophthalmopathy from stable hyperthyroidism.

Concerning this clonotype: The target antigen is unknown.

This CDR3 comprises 13 residues. In germline, CDR1 is MNHNS, CDR2 SASEGT. Between the trimmed V and J ends, which lost 2 bases and 3 bases, there was a span of 8 bases. Patients having uncontrolled infection, another autoimmune disease, pregnancy or lactation were not included. The sample was blood. This clonotype originated in a man aged 25-45 years with Graves' ophthalmopathy. The J gene is TRBJ2-7, the V gene TRBV6-1, with no clear D. This chain's CDR3 is CASSERHLYEQYF. The CDR3 nucleotides read TGTGCCAGCAGTGAAAGACATCTCTACGAGCAGTACTTC.